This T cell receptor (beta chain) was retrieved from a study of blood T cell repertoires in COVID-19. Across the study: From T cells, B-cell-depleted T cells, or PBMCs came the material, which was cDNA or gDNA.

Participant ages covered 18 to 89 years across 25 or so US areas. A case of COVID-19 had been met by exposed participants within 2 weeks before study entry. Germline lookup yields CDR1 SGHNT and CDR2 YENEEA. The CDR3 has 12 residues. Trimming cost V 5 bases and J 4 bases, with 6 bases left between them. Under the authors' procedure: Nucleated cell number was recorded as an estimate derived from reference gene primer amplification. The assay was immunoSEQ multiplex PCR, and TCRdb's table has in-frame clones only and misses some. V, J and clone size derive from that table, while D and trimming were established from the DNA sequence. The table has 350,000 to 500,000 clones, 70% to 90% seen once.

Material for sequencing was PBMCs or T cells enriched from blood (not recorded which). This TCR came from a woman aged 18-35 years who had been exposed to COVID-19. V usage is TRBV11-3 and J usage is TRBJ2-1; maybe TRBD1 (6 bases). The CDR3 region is CASSGQYNEQFF. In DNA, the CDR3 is TGTGCCAGCAGCGGACAGTACAATGAGCAGTTCTTC.